This T cell receptor (beta chain) comes out of a study of beta chain features in type 1 diabetes. Overall study findings and caveats: TCRB repertoires of naive, central memory and Treg cells appeared more similar among patients than among healthy donors.

This clone has only a few counts. The antigen remains undetermined. V dropped 11 bases and J dropped 4 bases, with 16 bases sitting between them. The CDR3 runs to 13 residues. Germline-derived CDR1 and CDR2 are MNHEY and SVGAGI. Cell sorting via CD45RO/CCR7/CD25/CD127/CD95/CD27 was performed to obtain CD4+ naive, central memory, regulatory and stem cell-like memory cells. The investigators reverse transcribed all of the isolated RNA, so they sequenced expressed TCRB transcripts. Data came from immunoSEQ multiplex PCR; TCRdb stores just in-frame clones and leaves some out. The sample contains about 290,000 clones, roughly 8% of which appear only once.

The rearrangement uses TRBV6-5 and TRBJ2-3, with D uncertain. The sequence was collected from a woman between 18 and 30 years old in good health. Sequencing input: central memory CD4+ T cells from blood. This CDR3 is CAGRTTSADTQYF. The CDR3 nucleotides read TGTGCCGGTCGGACGACTTCCGCAGATACGCAGTATTTT.